This TCR beta chain was captured by sequencing in a study of sequential checkpoint blockade in melanoma. Background on the study: Randomization was 1:1 between first-line nivolumab→ipilimumab and ipilimumab→nivolumab.

Treatment given: randomized to nivolumab then ipilimumab (arm A) or the reverse (arm B). From thawed PBMCs, live CD3+CD8+ cells negative for CD19 and CD56 were sorted. V shed 4 bases, J shed 8 bases, and the junction held 2 bases outside the gene matches. This CDR3 comprises 15 residues. Germline-derived CDR1 and CDR2 are SEHNR and FQNEAQ (reference sequence). The assay was immunoSEQ multiplex PCR, and TCRdb's table has in-frame clones only and misses some. The sample includes 25,000 to 30,000 clones, over 80% seen only once; the top ten take roughly 17%. The V call is TRBV7-9, the J call TRBJ2-1; 16 bases fit TRBD2. The receptor comes from a human donor with melanoma. Sequences were derived from CD8+ T cells sorted from blood (inferred from file names), sampled from a patient given nivolumab and ipilimumab in sequence. The CDR3 region is CASSWGLAGGDEQFF. The DNA of the CDR3 is TGTGCCAGCAGCTGGGGACTAGCGGGGGGGGATGAGCAGTTCTTC.